What follows are 26 T cell receptor beta chains derived from one specimen sequenced in a study of blood T cell repertoires in COVID-19. TCRdb's table, derived via immunoSEQ multiplex PCR, lists solely in-frame clones and lacks some. The sample carries approximately 150,000 clones, around 86% recorded once. Sequencing was done on a sample of peripheral blood. These receptors were collected from a woman older than 75 with COVID-19, enrolled during active disease.

The chain joins TRBV11-2 to TRBJ2-3, with 11 bases matching TRBD2. The germline V gene encodes CDR1 SGHAT and CDR2 FQNNGV. There are 16 residues in the CDR3. Trimming removed 5 bases from V and 4 bases from J; junction bases left unmatched: 8. CDR3 sequence: CASSPRLAGFADTQYF. The CDR3 DNA sequence: TGTGCCAGCAGCCCCCGACTAGCGGGATTTGCAGATACGCAGTATTTT.

This clone was counted between two and nine times. The same CDR3 arises from other DNA sequences in this sample as well. The chain joins TRBV6-5 to TRBJ2-7; tentatively, D is TRBD1 (6 bases). This CDR3 contains 14 residues. V was trimmed by 5 bases and J by 1 base, leaving 12 bases between them. CDR1 and CDR2 (germline): MNHEY, SVGAGI. CDR3 sequence: CASSRPGQSYEQYF. DNA for the CDR3: TGTGCCAGCAGTCGACCTGGACAGTCCTACGAGCAGTACTTC.

This rearrangement joins TRBV18 to TRBJ2-7, with TRBD1 matching over 7 bases. Germline V gene sequence: CDR1 KGHSH, CDR2 LQKENI. The CDR3 is 14 amino acids. V was pared by 0 bases and J by 2 bases, with 1 base of the junction left unmatched. Here the CDR3 reads CASSPPGGPYEQYF. For the CDR3, the DNA is TGTGCCAGCTCACCACCAGGGGGCCCCTACGAGCAGTACTTC. The variable domain in full, completed from reference TRBV18 and TRBJ2-7, reads NAGVMQNPRHLVRRRGQEARLRCSPMKGHSHVYWYRQLPEEGLKFMVYLQKENIIDESGMPKERFSAEFPKEGPSILRIQQVVRGDSAAYFCASSPPGGPYEQYFGPGTRLTVT.

The chain employs TRBV7-8 and TRBJ1-2; D is unclear. The ends were cut back, 1 base at V and 7 bases at J, with 13 bases in the middle. The length of the CDR3 is 14 residues. Germline V lookup: CDR1 SGHVS, CDR2 FQNEAQ. CDR3 in amino acids: CASSLGYNSRGYTF. CDR3 coding DNA: TGTGCCAGCAGCTTAGGTTACAATTCACGTGGCTACACCTTC.

V is TRBV5-6 and J is TRBJ2-2; the D is unclear. The germline gives CDR1 SGHDT, CDR2 YYEEEE. The length of the CDR3 is 13 residues. V lost 2 bases to trimming and J lost 7 bases, with 9 bases between them. The CDR3: CASSLTGGGELFF. The CDR3 DNA follows: TGTGCCAGCAGCTTAACCGGCGGCGGGGAGCTGTTTTTT.

This clone has only a few counts. J is TRBJ2-2 and V is TRBV3-1 (or the pseudogene TRBV3-2); D possibly corresponds to TRBD2 (5 bases). The length of the CDR3 is 16 residues. The germline V and J ends were trimmed by 6 bases and 5 bases, with 19 bases remaining between them. Looked up from germline, CDR1 is LGHDT and CDR2 is YNNKEL (reference sequence). This CDR3 reads CASSPLLAFGTGELFF. CDR3 DNA: TGTGCCAGCAGTCCCCTGCTAGCTTTTGGTACCGGGGAGCTGTTTTTT.

The chain employs TRBV18 and TRBJ2-3; tentative D call: TRBD2 (6 bases). The germline V gene encodes CDR1 KGHSH and CDR2 LQKENI. V was pared by 0 bases and J by 1 base, with 14 bases between. The CDR3 is made up of 17 amino acids. Here the CDR3 reads CASSPPEAGVGTDTQYF. The CDR3 DNA reads as TGTGCCAGCTCACCACCGGAAGCGGGTGTCGGCACAGATACGCAGTATTTT.

The chain carries TRBV19 and TRBJ2-7; 9 bases match TRBD1. Losses at the gene ends were 5 bases for V and 3 bases for J; bases not matched to a gene: 8. The germline gives CDR1 LNHDA, CDR2 SQIVND (reference sequence). This CDR3 region has 15 residues. In nucleotides, the CDR3 is TGTGCCAGTAGTCTAAAAACGACAGGGGGCTACGAGCAGTACTTC. Translation gives CASSLKTTGGYEQYF.

The chain employs TRBV7-9 and TRBJ1-2; 7 bases map to TRBD1. CDR3 length: 13 amino acids. The V gene end was trimmed by 5 bases and the J gene end by 7 bases; junction bases not matched to a gene: 7. The V gene's germline CDR1 is SEHNR and CDR2 FQNEAQ (reference sequence). The CDR3: CASSGTGASGYTF. The CDR3 DNA sequence: TGTGCCAGCAGCGGAACAGGGGCGAGTGGCTACACCTTC.

The CDR3 loop reads CATREGSSYNSPLHF. DNA for the CDR3: TGTGCCACCCGGGAGGGGAGCTCCTATAATTCACCCCTCCACTTT. This rearrangement joins TRBV19 to TRBJ1-6, with D maybe TRBD1 (5 bases). The CDR3 sequence is 15 residues long. Trimming removed 10 bases at V and 0 bases at J, with 13 bases between. CDR1 LNHDA and CDR2 SQIVND come from the germline V gene (reference sequence).

The V gene is TRBV29-1, the J gene TRBJ1-2; D might be TRBD1 (5 bases). The CDR3 spans 13 residues. The germline gives CDR1 SQVTM, CDR2 ANQGSEA. Trimming stripped 4 bases from V and 2 bases from J, with 11 bases between. CDR3 DNA sequence: TGCAGCGTTGTAGAAGGGGCCAACTATGGCTACACCTTC. It encodes CSVVEGANYGYTF.

This clone was found once. This chain links TRBV11-2 with TRBJ2-3; D might be TRBD1 (6 bases). The CDR3 runs to 14 residues. The V end was cut by 5 bases, the J end by 3 bases, with 12 bases between. Per germline, CDR1 SGHAT and CDR2 FQNNGV. The chain's CDR3 is CASSQQGRTDTQYF. The CDR3 nucleotides are TGTGCCAGCAGCCAACAGGGCCGGACAGATACGCAGTATTTT.

The chain joins TRBV18 to TRBJ2-5, with 7 bases fitting TRBD2. In germline, CDR1 is KGHSH, CDR2 LQKENI. V lost 3 bases to trimming and J lost 2 bases; unmatched junction nucleotides: 6. The CDR3 is 15 amino acids. DNA of the CDR3: TGTGCCAGCTCACCGTCTAGCGGAATACAAGAGACCCAGTACTTC. Its translation is CASSPSSGIQETQYF.

The chain links TRBV19 to TRBJ2-7; D is ambiguous. Germline V gene data show CDR1 as LNHDA and CDR2 as SQIVND (reference sequence). The CDR3 runs 14 residues. The V gene lost 6 bases and the J gene lost 6 bases, with 18 bases spanning the gap. CDR3 bases: TGTGCCAGTAGCCCAGGAACGCATCTCGGCGAGCAGTACTTC. Amino acid sequence: CASSPGTHLGEQYF.

The chain combines TRBV6-6 with TRBJ1-2; D not certain. V was trimmed by 0 bases and J by 8 bases, leaving 4 bases between them. Germline loops: CDR1 MNHNY, CDR2 SVGAGI (reference sequence). This CDR3 contains 11 residues. CDR3 sequence: CASSYSRGYTF. CDR3 DNA sequence: TGTGCCAGCAGTTACTCGAGGGGCTACACCTTC.

The CDR3 nucleotides are TGTGCCAGCAGCCGAACAGGGATGCCTAATGAAAAACTGTTTTTT. This sequence encodes CASSRTGMPNEKLFF. The rearrangement links TRBV2 to TRBJ1-4; D perhaps matches TRBD1 (6 bases). Trimming left V 6 bases short and J 3 bases short, with 14 bases between. Germline V gene data show CDR1 as SNHLY and CDR2 as FYNNEI. This CDR3 spans 15 amino acids.

This sequence joins TRBV7-2 and TRBJ1-6; D is possibly TRBD1 (5 bases). Trimming cost V 6 bases and J 4 bases, with 7 bases left between them. CDR1 and CDR2 (germline): SGHTA, FQGNSA. There are 13 residues in the CDR3. The CDR3 sequence: CASRAGYNSPLHF. The CDR3 region has the DNA TGTGCCAGCAGAGCAGGGTATAATTCACCCCTCCACTTT.

The chain is built from TRBV20-1 and TRBJ2-5; tentatively, D is TRBD2 (7 bases). The V gene lost 3 bases and the J gene lost 7 bases, with 21 bases spanning the gap. CDR3 length: 15 residues. Germline values: CDR1 DFQATT, CDR2 SNEGSKA (reference sequence). The CDR3 region is CSASLVGGRRGTQYF. CDR3 bases: TGCAGTGCTAGTCTCGTCGGGGGGCGCCGAGGGACCCAGTACTTC.

This sequence joins TRBV19 and TRBJ2-5, with 12 bases identical to TRBD1. CDR3 length equals 17 residues. The ends lost 5 bases at V and 4 bases at J; junction bases unmatched: 11. Germline loops: CDR1 LNHDA, CDR2 SQIVND (reference sequence). The CDR3: CASSAISGTGGGETQYF. In nucleotides, the CDR3 is TGTGCCAGTAGTGCGATTTCTGGGACAGGGGGCGGAGAGACCCAGTACTTC.

J is TRBJ1-1 and V is TRBV6-6; 7 bases line up with TRBD1. Trimming removed 5 bases from V and 4 bases from J; junction bases left unmatched: 7. CDR3 length: 14 residues. The germline gives CDR1 MNHNY, CDR2 SVGAGI (reference sequence). The CDR3 reads CASSRQGGGTEAFF. CDR3 DNA sequence: TGTGCCAGCAGTAGACAGGGCGGCGGCACTGAAGCTTTCTTT.

V gene TRBV7-9 combines with J gene TRBJ2-2; the match to TRBD1 covers 8 bases. The germline gives CDR1 SEHNR, CDR2 FQNEAQ (reference sequence). There are 15 residues in the CDR3. With V trimmed by 1 base and J by 5 bases, 3 bases remained unmatched. CDR3 region: CASSLEGQVTGELFF. DNA of the CDR3: TGTGCCAGCAGCTTAGAGGGACAGGTTACCGGGGAGCTGTTTTTT.

The rearrangement uses TRBV20-1 and TRBJ2-5, with a weak D call TRBD1 (5 bases). V was clipped by 7 bases and J by 0 bases, with 6 bases between them. Per the germline V gene, CDR1 is DFQATT and CDR2 is SNEGSKA (reference sequence). The CDR3 is made up of 11 amino acids. The CDR3 is CSGRDQETQYF. Written as DNA, the CDR3 is TGCAGTGGCAGGGACCAAGAGACCCAGTACTTC.

The CDR3 protein is CASSYGTGGGQPQHF. DNA for the CDR3: TGTGCCAGCAGTTACGGGACAGGGGGTGGTCAGCCCCAGCATTTT. The chain links TRBV6-6 to TRBJ1-5, with 11 bases lining up with TRBD1. The junction had 3 bases not matched to a gene; V was cut back by 2 bases and J by 6 bases. This CDR3 region has 15 residues. CDR1 is MNHNY, CDR2 SVGAGI, per germline (reference sequence).

The chain links TRBV11-3 to TRBJ1-1; D possibly corresponds to TRBD1 (5 bases). This CDR3 is 15 amino acids long. The germline gives CDR1 SGHNT, CDR2 YENEEA. The ends were cut back, 2 bases at V and 3 bases at J, with 13 bases in the middle. The CDR3 loop is CASSLYAGTDTEAFF. CDR3 DNA sequence: TGTGCCAGCAGCTTATATGCAGGGACTGACACTGAAGCTTTCTTT.

The chain employs TRBV4-1 and TRBJ1-6, with a possible D match to TRBD1 (5 bases). This CDR3 has 17 amino acids. With 0 bases removed from V and 7 bases from J, the gap between germline ends came to 16 bases. Germline V lookup: CDR1 MGHRA, CDR2 YSYEKL. The CDR3, as DNA: TGCGCCAGCAGCCAAGAGGGGGGGGGAATGAAGAATTCACCCCTCCACTTT. Residues: CASSQEGGGMKNSPLHF.

CDR3 in amino acids: CASSIGLAGGNEQFF. The DNA of the CDR3 is TGTGCCAGTAGTATAGGACTAGCGGGAGGTAATGAGCAGTTCTTC. The chain has TRBV19 and TRBJ2-1; 13 bases are a match to TRBD2. V was clipped by 1 base and J by 7 bases; unmatched bases: 1. The length of the CDR3 is 15 residues. CDR1 and CDR2 from the germline V gene are LNHDA and SQIVND (reference sequence). Looking up the rest from reference TRBV19 and TRBJ2-1 gives the full variable domain: DGGITQSPKYLFRKEGQNVTLSCEQNLNHDAMYWYRQDPGQGLRLIYYSQIVNDFQKGDIAEGYSVSREKKESFPLTVTSAQKNPTAFYLCASSIGLAGGNEQFFGPGTRLTVL.